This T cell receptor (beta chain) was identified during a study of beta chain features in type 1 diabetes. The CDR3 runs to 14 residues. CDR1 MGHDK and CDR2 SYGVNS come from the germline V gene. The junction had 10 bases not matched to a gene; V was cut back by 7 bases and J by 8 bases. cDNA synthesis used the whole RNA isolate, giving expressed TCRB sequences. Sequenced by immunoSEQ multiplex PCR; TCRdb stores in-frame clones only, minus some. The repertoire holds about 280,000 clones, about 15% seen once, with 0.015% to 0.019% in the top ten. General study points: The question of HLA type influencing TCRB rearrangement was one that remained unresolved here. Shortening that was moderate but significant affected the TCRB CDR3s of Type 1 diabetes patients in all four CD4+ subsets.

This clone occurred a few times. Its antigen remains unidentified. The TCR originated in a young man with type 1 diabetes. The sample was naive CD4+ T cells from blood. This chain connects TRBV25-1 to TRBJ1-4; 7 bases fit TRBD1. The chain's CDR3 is CASTNDRETEKLFF. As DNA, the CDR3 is TGTGCCAGCACTAACGACAGGGAGACGGAAAAACTGTTTTTT.